The T cell receptor (beta chain) described here comes from a study of T-cell reconstitution after alpha-beta-depleted transplantation in children. Notes on the study in general: Two months or so post-transplant, alpha-beta T cells reportedly derived from several hundred expanded graft clones. At one year after transplant, newly produced T cells mostly accounted for T-cell counts and diversity. From surviving recipient T cells and thymic progenitors came the high day-60 TCRbeta diversity observed in some patients.

It was with unique molecular identifiers that the TCRbeta library was prepared. In TCRdb, the PCR reads were re-called with MiXCR into one record per CDR3 protein. The repertoire includes hundreds of thousands of distinct CDR3 sequences, just under 8.5% of them detected once, and 5% to 8% sits in the top ten. The CDR3 consists of 14 residues. Trimming cost V 6 bases and J 3 bases, with 12 bases left between them. CDR1 and CDR2 (germline): MDHEN, SYDVKM. This clonotype has just a few counts. Its antigen is not identified. The sample in question was PBMCs, mostly from graft donor cells, obtained 180 days after TCRalphabeta/CD19-depleted stem cell transplant. The chain combines TRBV28 with TRBJ2-1, with D tentatively TRBD1 (5 bases). The receptor's source is a male patient younger than 18 who had a stem cell transplant for acute lymphoblastic leukemia, so the T cells may come from the graft donor. CDR3 sequence reads: CASSQGGVYNEQFF. For the CDR3, the DNA is TGTGCCAGCAGCCAGGGTGGGGTCTACAATGAGCAGTTCTTC. Full variable domain (rest looked up from reference TRBV28 and TRBJ2-1): DVKVTQSSRYLVKRTGEKVFLECVQDMDHENMFWYRQDPGLGLRLIYFSYDVKMKEKGDIPEGYSVSREKKERFSLILESASTNQTSMYLCASSQGGVYNEQFFGPGTRLTVL.